Sequencing of this T cell receptor (beta chain) was carried out in a study of cytomegalovirus exposure and HLA in healthy donors (dated by TCRdb to about 2017). Looking at the study overall: An earlier analysis of some 550 of the donors reported 250 to 350 Gb of sequence data and 117 million unique TCR beta sequences from some 180 million T cells. All discovery cohort repertoires had been generated on a single sequencing platform. Across 300 to 500 genotyped donors of the cohort, an average of about 220,000 unique TCR beta nucleotide sequences per donor were sequenced, and 15% to 20% of those sequences were non-productive. Typing coverage varied by locus: roughly 629-640 donors for A, B, C, DRB1 and DQB1; some 520 for DQA1; over 600 for DPA1; approximately 450 for DPB1. A handful of DR-DQ haplotypes were handled as single units for association and clustering because linkage in the cohort was strong. To predict cytomegalovirus infection status, the study combined high-throughput TCR immunosequencing, statistical association of individual TCRs with disease status, and machine learning. The later analysis used no new phenotypic data to find candidate immune exposures, relying instead on TCR beta sequences and their occurrence across donors. The study aimed to test whether cataloging public T cell receptors could reveal signatures of past pathogen exposure. The study used immunosequencing to profile the T cell repertoires of approximately 690 subjects and linked those repertoires to cytomegalovirus serostatus. An earlier analysis of some 600 of the donors applied high-throughput TCR beta sequencing to assess whether each TCR beta V gene segment acted as functional or pseudogenic. HLA typing included class I and class II loci at four-digit resolution. Besides the first cohort of roughly 660 subjects, a separate validation cohort made up of 90 to 150 different subjects was used. About 320 gigabases of sequencing data and approximately 85 million unique TCR sequences were included in an early release covering under 650 HLA-typed donors. Alongside the repertoire data, information on donor age, sex, ethnicity and CMV serostatus was compiled. Of the 300 to 500 genotyped donors, 75% to 85% were placed in the genetic ancestry cluster associated with self-reported Caucasian donors. A later genetic analysis took genome-wide SNP genotypes for about 65% of the 666 donors and used that subset as a discovery cohort. To study patterns of TCR occurrence, a later analysis re-analyzed previously published TCR beta repertoires from 550 to 800 donors and added high-resolution HLA genotyping.

The cohort was made up of about 670 healthy bone marrow donors. At the time of sampling, all cohort members were nominally healthy, though unrecorded immune exposures were likely present. The donor tested CMV seronegative and was one of the 352 seronegative cohort members. A peripheral blood sample was provided by each donor, and peripheral blood mononuclear cells were used for TCR beta sequencing. Genomic DNA extraction from the blood cell samples was performed with the Qiagen DNeasy Blood Extraction Kit. The library was built by means of the immunoSEQ multiplex PCR assay. For the multiplex PCR, a mixture combining 60 forward primers for TCR Vbeta segments and 13 reverse primers for TCR Jbeta segments was used. The CDR3 region of rearranged TCR beta genes was amplified from genomic DNA by a multiplex PCR assay. On the Illumina HiSeq System, the amplified TCR beta libraries were sequenced as 87-base-pair reads. The study's own analysis went as follows. In a later analysis, roughly 80 million unique TCR beta chains were counted across the roughly 700 repertoires, and about 9.9 million of these chains were shared by at least two donors. Raw reads were error-corrected and collapsed into unique sequences by a nearest-neighbor algorithm in which closely related sequences were merged to remove PCR and sequencing errors. To assign V, D and J gene segments, CDR3 sequences were aligned to IMGT reference sequences. For a sequence to be retained, at least a six-nucleotide match to both a V gene segment and a J gene segment was required. A rearrangement counted as productive if the CDR3 had no stop codons and remained in frame with V and J, and every other rearrangement counted as non-productive. CDR3 was defined by IMGT convention, running from the second conserved V-encoded cysteine to the conserved J-encoded phenylalanine. In an earlier analysis of 500 to 650 of the donors, sequences lacking an unambiguous match to a single V gene segment were excluded. In an earlier analysis of about 590 of the donors, a V segment was called functional when productive rearrangements were above 56.7%, and segregating when the standard deviation between donors exceeded 5%. A statistical classification framework was built for diagnosing cytomegalovirus status from the catalog of TCR beta chain sequences. V and J gene assignment, in a later analysis, came from comparing TCR nucleotide sequences with IMGT/GENE-DB human TR gene sequences. In a later analysis, CDR3 sequences and most-parsimonious VDJ recombination scenarios were assigned using the TCRdist pipeline. In a later analysis, each TCR beta chain was defined by its CDR3 amino acid sequence together with its V-gene family, and reads lacking a unique V-gene family were excluded. To address suspected cross-contamination and a sequencing artifact, a later analysis removed over 500 highly shared, low-generation-probability nucleotide sequences. A later analysis calculated a clonal expansion index for each public chain from normalized within-repertoire ranks of inferred template counts. In a later analysis, generation probabilities were computed with a VDJ recombination model fitted to out-of-frame rearrangements, and the resulting probabilities were checked against IGoR. A later analysis scored TCR-TCR, TCR-HLA and TCR-CMV co-occurrence with hypergeometric tests, applying a repertoire-size bias correction to TCR pairs. A later analysis estimated false discovery rates by permuting HLA or CMV assignments 20 times. In a later analysis, co-occurring TCRs were grouped with DBSCAN, and TCRdist sequence similarity was added when clustering was performed within HLA-allele-positive subsets. Repertoires with fewer than 30,000 or more than 120,000 public chains were left out of co-occurrence clustering, as were about 5 repertoires with anomalous nucleotide sharing. Drawn from immuneACCESS, this table holds only the in-frame rearrangements with V and J called that TCRdb kept. Clones are partly lost; checked studies trace under half to an unresolved V gene and leave the rest unexplained. V and J calls and clone size come straight from that table; D and trimming were deduced from the DNA. The sample table lists 100,000 to 130,000 clones, 65% to 85% of them with a count of one. Jointly, the top ten make up 2% to 2.5% of the sample.

The CDR3 runs 13 residues from the cysteine to the phenylalanine. The kept DNA is CDR3 alone, 39 bases in frame from the first base. Trimming accounts for 3 bases at V and 7 bases at J, while the number of junction bases matched to no gene is 6. CDR1 is given as SGDLS and CDR2 as YYNGEE, both from the germline V gene. As to this clone: The target of this receptor is not known. Base qualities are not recorded, but no much larger clone differs from it by a single base.

Broader findings and caveats from the paper: Linkage disequilibrium might explain the correlated functional status among segregating V segments, but an unknown experimental factor could not be ruled out. The authors suggested that the approach could potentially be extended to other disease states and immunological phenotypes. In this cohort, only TCR beta chains were sequenced, and detectable features were limited by the absence of alpha or paired-chain data. Specific HLA alleles were associated with around 18,000 TCR beta sequences at a false discovery rate of 0.05 in a later analysis. Three of the identified cytomegalovirus-associated TCR beta chains were confirmed in vitro to be specific for cytomegalovirus antigens. Several of the top co-occurrence clusters appeared to be linked to parvovirus B19, influenza, CMV and Epstein-Barr virus, according to a later analysis. In a later genetic analysis, fewer N-insertions in productive TCRs were reported among donors in an Asian-associated ancestry cluster than the approximately 710-donor mean. Because HLA typing was missing for some donors at each locus, association tests included only the typed subset. In a later analysis, HLA-associated TCR beta chains showed more clonal expansion and lower generation probabilities than non-associated chains that were equally common. An earlier analysis of approximately 570 of the donors showed that most TCR beta V segments appeared in productive rearrangements either about 87% or about 30% of the time, which broadly matched IMGT annotations. Some IMGT-functional V segments, including TRBV6-2 and TRBV6-3, could not be distinguished by the 87-base-pair reads and were therefore excluded. Over 15 rarely observed V segments, including chromosome 9 orphons, were excluded from the earlier analysis of almost 600 of the donors because counts were too low. According to a later analysis, most CMV-associated TCR beta chains appeared to be HLA-restricted, and the HLA associations seemed to be driven largely by CMV exposure. V-gene and J-gene trimming of TCR beta chains was associated with a missense DCLRE1C variant in a later genetic analysis, and the association was replicated in an independent cohort. A cluster of highly shared sequence variants was judged likely to be a technical artifact of the sequencing pipeline. A total of around 150 TCR beta chains were listed by the study as associated with cytomegalovirus. Roughly uniform sequencing depth across donors was assumed in presence/absence analyses, although this assumption may not hold. In a later analysis, TCR association rates were found to vary across HLA loci, with the most associated TCRs seen for DRB1 alleles and the fewest for HLA-C alleles. A further reported finding was that TCR beta sequences accurately predicted the HLA-A and HLA-B alleles for most subjects in the first cohort. The classifier was reported to diagnose cytomegalovirus status with high specificity and sensitivity in both the original cohort and the validation cohort. When HLA alleles, especially DR and DQ, strongly co-occurred, attributing TCR associations to individual alleles was difficult. While some public TCRs were present in many individuals, most TCR sequences turned up only very rarely across donors. CMV serostatus was the only immune exposure information available for the cohort.

The clonotype comes from a man younger than 45 in good health and CMV-seronegative. Recombination connected TRBV9 to TRBJ1-2; 7 of the junction bases match TRBD1. The sample comprised PBMCs. The DNA sequence reads TGTGCCAGCAGCGCAACAGGGGTTCGTGGCTACACCTTC. Translated, this is CASSATGVRGYTF.